The sequence of this T cell receptor beta chain was determined in a study of control samples from healthy donors and cancer patients. This CDR3 has 14 residues. J was trimmed by 5 bases and V by 6 bases; bases with no gene match: 7. Germline CDR1 SGHDT, CDR2 YYEEEE. Measured with immunoSEQ multiplex PCR; TCRdb has only the in-frame clones, and not every one. Of just over 150,000 clones in the sample, 70% to 90% are singletons; the top ten hold around 12%. The rearrangement links TRBV5-6 to TRBJ2-1; 8 bases line up with TRBD1. Sequencing was performed on blood. The receptor was derived from a man aged 25 to 45 in good health. The CDR3 spells CASNTQGANNEQFF. The CDR3 region has the DNA TGTGCCAGCAACACCCAGGGGGCGAACAATGAGCAGTTCTTC. Combining the CDR3 with reference TRBV5-6 and TRBJ2-1 gives the whole variable domain DAGVTQSPTHLIKTRGQQVTLRCSPKSGHDTVSWYQQALGQGPQFIFQYYEEEERQRGNFPDRFSGHQFPNYSSELNVNALLLGDSALYLCASNTQGANNEQFFGPGTRLTVL.